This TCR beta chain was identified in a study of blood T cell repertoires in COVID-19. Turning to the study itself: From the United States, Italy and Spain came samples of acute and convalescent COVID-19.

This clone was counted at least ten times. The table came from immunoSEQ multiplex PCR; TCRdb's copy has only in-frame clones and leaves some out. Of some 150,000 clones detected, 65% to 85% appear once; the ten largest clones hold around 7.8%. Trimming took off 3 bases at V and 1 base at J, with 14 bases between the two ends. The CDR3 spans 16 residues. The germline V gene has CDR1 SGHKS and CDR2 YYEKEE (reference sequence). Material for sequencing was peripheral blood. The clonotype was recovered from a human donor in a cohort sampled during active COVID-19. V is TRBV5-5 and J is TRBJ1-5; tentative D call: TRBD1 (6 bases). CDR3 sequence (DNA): TGTGCCAGCAGCTCAGGACAGCTGGGCAGCAATCAGCCCCAGCATTTT. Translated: CASSSGQLGSNQPQHF.